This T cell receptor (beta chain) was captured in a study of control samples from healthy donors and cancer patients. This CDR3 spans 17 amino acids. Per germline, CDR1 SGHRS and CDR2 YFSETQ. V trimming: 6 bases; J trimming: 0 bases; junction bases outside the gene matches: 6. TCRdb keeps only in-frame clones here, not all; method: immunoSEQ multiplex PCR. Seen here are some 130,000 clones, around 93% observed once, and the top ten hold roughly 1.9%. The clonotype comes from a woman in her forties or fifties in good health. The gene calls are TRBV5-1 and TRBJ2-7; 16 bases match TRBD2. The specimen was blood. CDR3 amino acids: CASTWGLAGGSSYEQYF. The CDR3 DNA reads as TGCGCCAGCACCTGGGGACTAGCGGGAGGGAGCTCCTACGAGCAGTACTTC.